Listed below are T cell receptor beta chains from one sample, sequenced in a study of long-term antiretroviral therapy in people with HIV. Profiled with immunoSEQ multiplex PCR; TCRdb holds only in-frame clones, not every one. This repertoire shows tens of thousands of clones, nearly 95% found once; its top ten account for 6.5% to 10%. The sequencing here drew on unsorted PBMCs, taken 6 to 6.5 years after starting antiretroviral therapy. These receptors came from a man aged 25 to 40 with HIV. The CDR3 runs from the conserved cysteine through the conserved F or W. The D gene is left open where the match is weak. Clone size is not always given. Where it is, it says once, few, many or a class for expanded clones.

j_call d_call clone_size v_call cdr3_aa cdr3_nt
TRBJ2-3 TRBD2 - TRBV2 CASRPAATGGLTDTQYF TGTGCCAGCAGGCCCGCGGCGACGGGGGGGCTGACAGATACGCAGTATTTT
TRBJ2-1 - - TRBV5-1 CASSGRNGGANEQFF TGCGCCAGCAGCGGGCGGAACGGAGGGGCCAATGAGCAGTTCTTC
TRBJ1-4 - - TRBV7-8 CASSPIGRGGRTNEKLFF TGTGCCAGCAGCCCAATCGGTCGGGGTGGGAGGACTAATGAAAAACTGTTTTTT
TRBJ2-7 - few TRBV6-5 CASSSRVPYEQYF TGTGCCAGCAGTTCCAGGGTGCCCTACGAGCAGTACTTC
TRBJ2-3 TRBD2 - TRBV9 CASSSNGLAAPSTDTQYF TGTGCCAGCAGCTCGAATGGACTAGCGGCCCCGAGCACAGATACGCAGTATTTT
TRBJ2-2 - - TRBV6-5 CASRLGTGELFF TGTGCCAGCAGGCTGGGGACCGGGGAGCTGTTTTTT
TRBJ1-4 - - TRBV5-1 CASSLDRESEKLFF TGCGCCAGCAGCTTGGACAGGGAGAGTGAAAAACTGTTTTTT
TRBJ2-7 TRBD1 - TRBV6-1 CASSMTGGSREQYF TGTGCCAGCAGTATGACAGGGGGGTCAAGGGAGCAGTACTTC
TRBJ2-4 TRBD1 - TRBV5-6 CASSPLDRNIQYF TGTGCCAGCAGCCCCTTGGACAGGAACATTCAGTACTTC
TRBJ2-1 TRBD2 - TRBV18 CASSPSSGSSYNEQFF TGTGCCAGCTCACCAAGTAGCGGGAGTTCTTACAATGAGCAGTTCTTC
TRBJ1-1 - - TRBV20-1 CSAPGDTEAFF TGCAGTGCGCCAGGGGACACTGAAGCTTTCTTT
TRBJ2-1 TRBD1 - TRBV4-1 CASSLYVLTGASYNEQFF TGCGCCAGCAGCCTCTACGTTCTTACAGGGGCTTCCTACAATGAGCAGTTCTTC
TRBJ2-7 - - TRBV6-1 CASSEAGPSIYEQYF TGTGCCAGCAGTGAAGCTGGTCCTAGCATCTACGAGCAGTACTTC
TRBJ2-5 - - TRBV30 CAWSGTQETQYF TGTGCCTGGAGCGGGACGCAAGAGACCCAGTACTTC
TRBJ1-2 - - TRBV7-9 CASTSMRQTYGYTF TGTGCCAGCACTTCGATGAGACAAACCTATGGCTACACCTTC
TRBJ1-2 - - TRBV2 CASSDSGGVVGYTF TGTGCCAGCAGTGATAGTGGAGGGGTCGTTGGCTACACCTTC
TRBJ2-7 TRBD1 - TRBV7-9 CASSLALGRQGHEQYF TGTGCCAGCAGCTTAGCGTTAGGGAGACAGGGCCACGAGCAGTACTTC
TRBJ2-1 TRBD2 - TRBV5-8 CASILLAGGPNEQFF TGTGCCAGCATCCTCCTAGCGGGGGGGCCCAATGAGCAGTTCTTC
TRBJ2-7 - - TRBV18 CASSPSEGEQYF TGTGCCAGCTCACCTTCGGAGGGCGAGCAGTACTTC
TRBJ2-7 - - TRBV7-9 CASSFMGYEQYF TGTGCCAGCAGCTTTATGGGATACGAGCAGTACTTC
TRBJ1-5 - few TRBV19 CAISDRAYNQPQHF TGTGCCATCTCGGACAGAGCTTACAATCAGCCCCAGCATTTT
TRBJ2-7 - - TRBV7-3 CASSFQTGKGYEQYF TGTGCCAGCAGCTTTCAAACAGGGAAAGGGTACGAGCAGTACTTC
TRBJ2-7 - - TRBV5-6 CASSLTSRNEQYF TGTGCCAGCAGCTTGACCTCAAGGAACGAGCAGTACTTC
TRBJ1-1 - - TRBV6-1 CASSLGRVGEAFF TGTGCCAGCAGCCTAGGACGGGTTGGTGAAGCTTTCTTT
TRBJ1-2 TRBD1 - TRBV14 CASSPSTGPYGTF TGTGCCAGCAGCCCCTCGACAGGGCCTTACGGAACCTTC
TRBJ1-1 TRBD1 - TRBV4-2 CASSRDTGTGNTEAFF TGTGCCAGCAGCCGGGACACCGGGACAGGGAACACTGAAGCTTTCTTT
TRBJ2-7 TRBD1 - TRBV11-1 CASSWTGKSYEQYF TGTGCCAGCAGCTGGACAGGGAAGTCCTACGAGCAGTACTTC
TRBJ2-5 - - TRBV7-8 CASSLLPPGLSRETQYF TGTGCCAGCAGCTTACTTCCTCCGGGACTCAGTAGGGAGACCCAGTACTTC
TRBJ1-1 TRBD1 - TRBV7-7 CASSLGDREAEAFF TGTGCTAGCAGCTTAGGGGACAGGGAGGCTGAAGCTTTCTTT
TRBJ2-7 - - TRBV7-2 CASSPTRGGQTYEQYF TGTGCCAGCAGCCCTACCCGGGGGGGACAGACCTACGAGCAGTACTTC
TRBJ2-5 - - TRBV30 CAWSGGFQETQYF TGTGCCTGGAGTGGCGGGTTCCAAGAGACCCAGTACTTC
TRBJ1-1 - - TRBV10-3 CAISEPRRLDAFF TGTGCCATCAGTGAACCACGAAGGCTCGACGCTTTCTTT
TRBJ2-6 - - TRBV5-1 CASSLGVSLSGANVLTF TGCGCCAGCAGCTTGGGGGTTAGTTTATCTGGGGCCAACGTCCTGACTTTC
TRBJ1-1 - - TRBV2 CASSDKGLGNTEAFF TGTGCCAGCAGTGATAAGGGGTTGGGGAACACTGAAGCTTTCTTT
TRBJ1-5 - - TRBV2 CASKGNSNQPQHF TGTGCCAGCAAAGGGAATAGCAATCAGCCCCAGCATTTT
TRBJ2-3 TRBD1 - TRBV7-9 CASSQTGDSTDTQYF TGTGCCAGCAGCCAGACAGGGGATAGCACAGATACGCAGTATTTT
TRBJ2-1 - - TRBV28 CASSSMWGSSSYNEQFF TGTGCCAGCAGTTCCATGTGGGGCTCGAGCTCCTACAATGAGCAGTTCTTC
TRBJ1-1 - - TRBV7-9 CASSPTGNTEAFF TGTGCCAGCAGCCCCACAGGGAACACTGAAGCTTTCTTT
TRBJ2-1 - once TRBV27 CASSLLGTQQFF TGTGCCAGCAGCCTCCTCGGGACCCAGCAGTTCTTC
TRBJ1-4 TRBD1 - TRBV7-8 CASSSGQGNEKLFF TGTGCCAGCAGCTCGGGACAGGGGAATGAAAAACTGTTTTTT
TRBJ1-1 TRBD1 - TRBV4-1 CASSPIARDRAPEAFF TGCGCCAGCAGCCCAATTGCGCGGGACAGGGCCCCTGAAGCTTTCTTT
TRBJ1-6 TRBD1 - TRBV4-3 CASSQGDRNSPLHF TGCGCCAGCAGCCAAGGGGACAGAAATTCACCCCTCCACTTT
TRBJ2-1 - once TRBV4-1 CASSHDRSSTYNEQFF TGCGCCAGCAGCCATGATAGGTCGTCAACATACAATGAGCAGTTCTTC
TRBJ1-1 - - TRBV18 CASSLAPDREAFF TGTGCCAGCTCACTCGCCCCCGACAGGGAAGCTTTCTTT
TRBJ2-7 TRBD1 - TRBV23-1 CASSQPAPQGDHEQYF TGCGCCAGCAGTCAACCCGCCCCACAGGGGGACCACGAGCAGTACTTC